The text below deals with one TCR beta chain. The data derive from a study of immune evolution from preneoplasia to lung adenocarcinoma. CDR1 SGHRS and CDR2 YFSETQ come from the germline V gene. CDR3 length equals 14 residues. V was pared by 2 bases and J by 2 bases, with 11 bases between. Assay: immunoSEQ multiplex PCR; the TCRdb copy retains only in-frame clones and omits some. The table has several thousand clones, roughly 82% seen once. This rearrangement joins TRBV5-1 to TRBJ2-7; D is undetermined. The specimen was FFPE minimally invasive lung adenocarcinoma tissue. The receptor was derived from a person aged 70 to 79 with lung adenocarcinoma. The CDR3 here is CASSFSGPTYEQYF. The CDR3 bases are TGCGCCAGCAGCTTTTCCGGGCCCACCTACGAGCAGTACTTC.